These 21 T cell receptor beta chains came from one sample sequenced in a study of tissue T cells after allogeneic stem cell transplantation. As for time point: mouse harvest day 7 after allogeneic transplant. The graft held 10^6 splenic CD5+ T cells and 10^7 T-cell-depleted bone marrow cells. Sequenced by immunoSEQ multiplex PCR; TCRdb stores in-frame clones only, minus some. The sample yields around 7,600 clones, roughly 51% seen once. Sequenced: gut tissue. The receptor source for this set is a female BALB/c mouse given C57BL/6 T cells with graft-versus-host disease after an allogeneic hematopoietic cell transplant.

This clone was picked up a small number of times. The gene symbols are mouse symbols. Read data end 1 residue before the CDR3 end; the end is taken from the germline J gene. The chain uses TRBV3 and TRBJ2-7; 9 nucleotides match TRBD2. Germline CDR1 and CDR2: SNHLY and FYNGKV (reference sequence). The CDR3 loop spans 14 amino acids. V trimming: 1 base; J trimming: 3 bases; junction bases outside the gene matches: 1. Partial CDR3 DNA: TGTGCCAGCAGCTTAGTGGGGGGGCGCTATGAACAGTAC. Translated, it gives CASSLVGGRYEQY. The entire CDR3 protein reads CASSLVGGRYEQYF.

This clone occurred a few times. Gene names and germline match the mouse. The sequenced fragment ends 1 residue before the CDR3 boundary, so the rest is inferred from the germline J gene. The chain combines TRBV19 with TRBJ1-1; tentative D call: TRBD1 (6 bases). Trimming shortened V by 6 bases and J by 3 bases, and 9 bases separated the two germline ends. The CDR3 length is 12 residues. Per the germline V gene, CDR1 is FNHDT and CDR2 is SITEND (reference sequence). The sequenced CDR3 bases are TGTGCCAGCAAGAGGGGGGACACAGAAGTCTTC. Translated, it gives CASKRGDTEVF. The complete CDR3 sequence is CASKRGDTEVFF.

For this clone: Mouse germline and gene names are used. The read ends 1 residue shy of where the CDR3 ends; the end is completed using the germline J gene. The chain couples TRBV1 to TRBJ2-5; 7 bases align to TRBD2. The germline V gene has CDR1 NSQYPW and CDR2 LRSPGD (reference sequence). After removal of 1 base from V and 2 bases from J, the junction contained 3 bases not matched to a gene. The CDR3 covers 15 residues. The CDR3 sequence is CTCSAAWGFQDTQYF. The covered CDR3 bases are TGCACCTGCAGTGCAGCCTGGGGGTTCCAAGACACCCAGTAC.

This clone was seen just once. Gene and germline names: mouse. Read data end 1 residue before the CDR3 end; the end is taken from the germline J gene. The V and J genes are TRBV26 and TRBJ2-3, with unresolved D. The V and J ends lost 3 bases and 0 bases respectively, with 4 bases between them. The CDR3 runs 13 residues. Germline-derived CDR1 and CDR2 are KGHPV and FQNQEV (reference sequence). CDR3 DNA (partial): TGTGCCAGCAGTCTCAGTAGTGCAGAAACGCTGTAT. This translates into CASSLSSAETLY. From start to end, the CDR3 is CASSLSSAETLYF.

This clone was counted only a few times. Genes and germline are mouse. The CDR3 end is not reached by the read, which stops 1 residue before it; the germline J gene fills it in. The rearrangement links TRBV16 to TRBJ1-2; no reliable D call. Germline CDR1 and CDR2: SGHSA and FRNQAP. The CDR3 sequence is 14 residues long. Trimming removed 5 bases from V and 0 bases from J, with 10 bases in between. This CDR3 is CASSPSAANSDYTF. The sequenced part of the CDR3 DNA is TGTGCAAGCAGCCCCTCGGCAGCAAACTCCGACTACACC.

In the case of this clone: Mouse gene names apply. The CDR3 extends 1 residue past the end of the read, so its final part is completed from the germline J gene. The V call is TRBV26, the J call TRBJ1-6, with D perhaps TRBD1 (6 bases). TRBJ1-6 is filed as an ORF, its function uncertain. This CDR3 has 13 amino acids. Trimming shortened V by 5 bases and J by 10 bases, and 12 bases separated the two germline ends. Germline CDR1 is KGHPV and CDR2 is FQNQEV (reference sequence). Partial CDR3 DNA: TGTGCCAGCAGTGGGGGGCGAGGGTCGCCCCTCTAC. As protein: CASSGGRGSPLY. The CDR3 in full is CASSGGRGSPLYF.

Note on this clone: The gene symbols are mouse symbols. From the germline J gene comes the end of the CDR3, since the read stops 1 residue before it. The rearrangement joins TRBV23 to TRBJ2-4; the table assigns TRBD1, which was not confirmed against the DNA. CDR3 length: 13 amino acids. CDR1 KGHTA and CDR2 FQNQQP come from the germline V gene. This chain's CDR3 is CSSSQQGQNTLYF. The CDR3 bases that were read are TGCTCCAGCAGTCAACAGGGTCAAAACACCTTGTAC. The variable domain in full, with the rest retrieved from reference TRBV23 and TRBJ2-4, is DAAVTQKPRYLIKMKGQEAEMKCIPEKGHTAVFWYQQKQSKELKFLIYFQNQQPLDQIDMVKERFSAVCPSSSLCSLGIRTCEAEDSALYLCSSSQQGQNTLYFGAGTRLSVL.

In its sample, this clone was seen a few times. Gene labels here are mouse ones. The DNA ends 1 residue before the CDR3 does, and the rest of the CDR3 is filled in from the germline J gene. Other nucleotide sequences from this sample produce the same CDR3. This chain links TRBV13-2 with TRBJ2-7; D unresolved. Trimming left V 0 bases short and J 1 base short, with 2 bases between. The CDR3 runs to 12 residues. Germline CDR1 reads NNHNN; CDR2 reads SYGAGS (reference sequence). CDR3: CASGDASYEQYF. The sequenced CDR3 bases are TGTGCCAGCGGTGATGCTTCCTATGAACAGTAC.

This clone was seen only a few times. Gene names are the mouse ones. The CDR3 extends 1 residue past the end of the read, so its final part is completed from the germline J gene. This chain links TRBV16 with TRBJ1-3; perhaps TRBD1 as D (6 bases). The V gene's germline CDR1 is SGHSA and CDR2 FRNQAP. Trimming removed 2 bases from V and 0 bases from J, with 8 bases in between. The CDR3 contains 15 residues. CDR3 amino acids: CASSLQGPSGNTLYF. CDR3 DNA, as far as it was read: TGTGCAAGCAGCTTACAGGGGCCTTCTGGAAATACGCTCTAT.

This clone was counted a few times. The gene symbols are mouse symbols. The CDR3 extends 1 residue past the end of the read, so its final part is completed from the germline J gene. The chain joins TRBV26 to TRBJ2-3; TRBD1 matches 9 bases. Germline values: CDR1 KGHPV, CDR2 FQNQEV (reference sequence). The CDR3 consists of 16 residues. J was trimmed by 0 bases and V by 3 bases; bases with no gene match: 4. CDR3 sequence reads: CASSLDRGASAETLYF. The CDR3 bases that were read are TGTGCCAGCAGTCTCGACAGGGGGGCAAGTGCAGAAACGCTGTAT.

Comments on this clone: Gene names refer to mouse genes. The sequenced fragment ends 1 residue before the CDR3 boundary, so the rest is inferred from the germline J gene. The J gene is TRBJ2-3, the V gene TRBV13-2, with 9 bases lining up with TRBD1. J gave up 1 base and V 2 bases, and 2 bases lay outside the gene matches. CDR3 length: 15 amino acids. Germline CDR1 reads NNHNN; CDR2 reads SYGAGS (reference sequence). The CDR3 sequence: CASGEDRGGAETLYF. The CDR3 DNA, read in part, is TGTGCCAGCGGTGAGGACAGGGGAGGTGCAGAAACGCTGTAT.

On this clone itself: Gene names are mouse gene names. The observed sequence ends 1 residue before the CDR3 terminus, with the missing tail filled in from the germline J gene. The chain has TRBV16 and TRBJ1-1; 7 nucleotides line up with TRBD1. The germline V gene encodes CDR1 SGHSA and CDR2 FRNQAP. The trim removed 1 base at V and 1 base at J, leaving 0 bases unmatched. This CDR3 comprises 14 residues. CDR3 bases read: TGTGCAAGCAGCTTAGGACAGGGAAACACAGAAGTCTTC. Its protein is CASSLGQGNTEVF. The complete CDR3 sequence is CASSLGQGNTEVFF.

Concerning this clone itself: Mouse germline and gene names are used. The read gets to within 1 residue of the CDR3 end, and the germline J gene fills in the rest. The gene calls are TRBV26 and TRBJ1-4; 8 bases fit TRBD1. CDR3 size: 14 residues. From germline, CDR1 is KGHPV and CDR2 FQNQEV (reference sequence). The J segment lost 6 bases and the V segment lost 4 bases, leaving 4 bases of the junction unmatched. The sequenced part of the CDR3 DNA is TGTGCCAGCAGTCCAGGCAGGGGGCACGAAAGATTATTT. Translating it yields CASSPGRGHERLF. The whole CDR3 protein is CASSPGRGHERLFF.

Worth noting for this clone: Mouse gene names and germline throughout. The read stops 1 residue short of the end of the CDR3; the missing end is completed from the germline J gene. V is TRBV12-1 and J is TRBJ2-7; maybe TRBD1 (6 bases). CDR3 size: 14 residues. Germline loops: CDR1 SGHSN, CDR2 HYEKVE. Deletions cut 0 bases from V and 0 bases from J, with 8 bases between. The DNA read from the CDR3 is TGTGCCAGCTCTCTCGACAGGAGCTCCTATGAACAGTAC. Encoded protein: CASSLDRSSYEQY. From start to end, the CDR3 is CASSLDRSSYEQYF.

This clone was seen only a few times. Genes and germline come from the mouse. Read coverage stops 1 residue before the CDR3 terminus; the germline J gene supplies the remainder. The rearrangement uses TRBV3 and TRBJ2-1; TRBD1 aligns across 8 bases. The CDR3 length is 13 residues. The ends lost 1 base at V and 7 bases at J; junction bases unmatched: 0. Germline CDR1 is SNHLY and CDR2 is FYNGKV (reference sequence). This CDR3 reads CASSLDRGAEQFF. Partial CDR3 DNA: TGTGCCAGCAGCTTAGACAGGGGGGCTGAGCAGTTC. Complete variable domain (other parts from reference TRBV3 and TRBJ2-1): GPKVLQIPSHQIIDMGQMVTLNCDPVSNHLYFYWYKQILGQQMEFLVNFYNGKVMEKSKLFKDQFSVERPDGSYFTLKIQPTALEDSAVYFCASSLDRGAEQFFGPGTRLTVL.

Remarks on this clone: Mouse names are used for the genes. The sequenced fragment ends 1 residue before the CDR3 boundary, so the rest is inferred from the germline J gene. V is TRBV15 and J is TRBJ2-7; 9 nucleotides line up with TRBD1. Trimming cost V 6 bases and J 1 base; bases outside gene matches: 4. In germline, CDR1 is SGHND, CDR2 FRSKSL. The CDR3 spans 14 residues. The CDR3 here is CASRRDRESYEQYF. Partial CDR3 DNA: TGTGCCAGCAGACGGGACAGGGAATCCTATGAACAGTAC.

This clone occurred a few times. Here the gene names and germline are mouse. The read halts 1 residue ahead of the CDR3 end, with the missing end drawn from the germline J gene. The chain has TRBV5 and TRBJ2-7; 7 bases agree with TRBD1. The CDR3 contains 14 residues. CDR1 and CDR2 (germline): LGHNA, YNLKQL (reference sequence). The junction had 4 bases not matched to a gene; V was cut back by 4 bases and J by 1 base. The part of the CDR3 DNA that was read is TGTGCCAGCAGCCCCCGACAGGGTTCCTATGAACAGTAC. This codes for CASSPRQGSYEQY. The complete CDR3 protein is CASSPRQGSYEQYF.

Note on this clone: The gene names here belong to mouse. The observed sequence ends 1 residue before the CDR3 terminus, with the missing tail filled in from the germline J gene. The chain is built from TRBV1 and TRBJ2-3, with D uncertain. From germline, CDR1 is NSQYPW and CDR2 LRSPGD (reference sequence). V lost 3 bases and J lost 0, with 4 bases in between. The CDR3 totals 13 residues. CDR3 DNA (partial): TGCACCTGCAGTGCCCCTAGTGCAGAAACGCTGTAT. Its translation: CTCSAPSAETLY. In full, the CDR3 reads CTCSAPSAETLYF. The full variable domain, its missing parts supplied by reference TRBV1 and TRBJ2-3, is VTLLEQNPRWRLVPRGQAVNLRCILKNSQYPWMSWYQQDLQKQLQWLFTLRSPGDKEVKSLPGADYLATRVTDTELRLQVANMSQGRTLYCTCSAPSAETLYFGSGTRLTVL.

This clone was seen more than once but under ten times. Genes here carry mouse names. The read terminates 1 residue before the CDR3 end, so the remaining end is supplied by the germline J gene. The chain recombines TRBV26 with TRBJ2-3; D perhaps matches TRBD1 (5 bases). Deletions cut 3 bases from V and 0 bases from J, with 7 bases between. CDR1 and CDR2 (germline): KGHPV, FQNQEV (reference sequence). The CDR3 extends over 14 amino acids. CDR3 DNA (partial): TGTGCCAGCAGTCTCGCAGGGAGTGCAGAAACGCTGTAT. As protein: CASSLAGSAETLY. The complete CDR3 reads CASSLAGSAETLYF.

A word on this clone: Each gene name is a mouse one. The read comes to an end 1 residue before the CDR3 does, leaving the germline J gene to fill in the end. This chain joins TRBV23 and TRBJ2-2; the table's D call, TRBD1, has no DNA check behind it. CDR3 length equals 16 residues. Germline CDR1 KGHTA, CDR2 FQNQQP. Here the CDR3 reads CSSSQSRTSNTGQLYF. The CDR3 bases that were read are TGCTCCAGCAGTCAATCTCGGACATCAAACACCGGGCAGCTCTAC.

As for this clone: The gene names here belong to mouse. The read ends 1 residue early relative to the CDR3; the germline J gene fills the gap. The chain is built from TRBV26 and TRBJ2-4; D call uncertain. The CDR3 has 12 residues. The germline V and J ends were trimmed by 0 bases and 4 bases, with 2 bases remaining between them. CDR1 is KGHPV, CDR2 FQNQEV, per germline (reference sequence). CDR3 amino acids: CASSLSENTLYF. The sequenced part of the CDR3 DNA is TGTGCCAGCAGTCTGTCGGAAAACACCTTGTAC. Combining the CDR3 with reference TRBV26 and TRBJ2-4 gives the whole variable domain NSKVIQTPRYLVKGQGQKAKMRCIPEKGHPVVFWYQQNKNNEFKFLINFQNQEVLQQIDMTEKRFSAECPSNSPCSLEIQSSEAGDSALYLCASSLSENTLYFGAGTRLSVL.